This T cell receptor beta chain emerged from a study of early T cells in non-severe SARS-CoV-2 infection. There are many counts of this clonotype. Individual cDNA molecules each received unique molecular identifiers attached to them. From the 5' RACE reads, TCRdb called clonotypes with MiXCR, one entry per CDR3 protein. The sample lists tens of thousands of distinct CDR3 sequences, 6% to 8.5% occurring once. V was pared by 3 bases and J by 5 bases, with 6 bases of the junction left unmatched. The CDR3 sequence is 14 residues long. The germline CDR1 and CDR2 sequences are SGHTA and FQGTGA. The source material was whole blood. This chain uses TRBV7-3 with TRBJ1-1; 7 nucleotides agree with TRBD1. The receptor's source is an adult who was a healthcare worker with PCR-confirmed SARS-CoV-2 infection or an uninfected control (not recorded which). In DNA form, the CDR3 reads TGTGCCAGCAGCTTGGAGGGGGCTCTGACTGAAGCTTTCTTT. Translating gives CASSLEGALTEAFF. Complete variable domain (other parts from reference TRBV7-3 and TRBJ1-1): GAGVSQTPSNKVTEKGKYVELRCDPISGHTALYWYRQSLGQGPEFLIYFQGTGAADDSGLPNDRFFAVRPEGSVSTLKIQRTERGDSAVYLCASSLEGALTEAFFGQGTRLTVV.